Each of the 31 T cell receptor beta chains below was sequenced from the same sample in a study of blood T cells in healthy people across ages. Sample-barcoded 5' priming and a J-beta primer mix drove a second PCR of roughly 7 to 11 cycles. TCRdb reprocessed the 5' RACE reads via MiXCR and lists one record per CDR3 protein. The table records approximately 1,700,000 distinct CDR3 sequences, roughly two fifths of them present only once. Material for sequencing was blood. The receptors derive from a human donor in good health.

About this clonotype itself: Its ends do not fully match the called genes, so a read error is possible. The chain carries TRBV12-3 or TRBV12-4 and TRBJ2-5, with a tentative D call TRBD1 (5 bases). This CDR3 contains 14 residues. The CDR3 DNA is TGTACCAGCAACCAGGGTATCATGTCAGAGACCCAGTACTTC. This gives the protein CTSNQGIMSETQYF.

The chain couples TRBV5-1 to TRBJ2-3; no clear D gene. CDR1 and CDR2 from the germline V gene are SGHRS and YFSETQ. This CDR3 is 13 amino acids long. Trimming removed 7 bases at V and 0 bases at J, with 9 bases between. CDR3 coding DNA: TGCGCCAGCGGCACGGAAAGCACAGATACGCAGTATTTT. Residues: CASGTESTDTQYF. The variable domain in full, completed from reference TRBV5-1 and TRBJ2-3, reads KAGVTQTPRYLIKTRGQQVTLSCSPISGHRSVSWYQQTPGQGLQFLFEYFSETQRNKGNFPGRFSGRQFSNSRSEMNVSTLELGDSALYLCASGTESTDTQYFGPGTRLTVL.

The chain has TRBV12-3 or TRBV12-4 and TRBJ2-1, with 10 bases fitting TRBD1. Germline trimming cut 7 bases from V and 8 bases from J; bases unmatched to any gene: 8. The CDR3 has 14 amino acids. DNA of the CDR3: TGTGCCAGCACCCCGACAGGGGGCCTCTATGAGCAGTTCTTC. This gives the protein CASTPTGGLYEQFF.

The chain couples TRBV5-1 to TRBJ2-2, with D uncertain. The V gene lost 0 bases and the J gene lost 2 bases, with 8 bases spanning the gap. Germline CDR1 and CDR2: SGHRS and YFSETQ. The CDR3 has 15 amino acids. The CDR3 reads CASSLATLNTGELFF. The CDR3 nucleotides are TGCGCCAGCAGCTTGGCCACTCTAAACACCGGGGAGCTGTTTTTT. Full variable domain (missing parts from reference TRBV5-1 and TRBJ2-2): KAGVTQTPRYLIKTRGQQVTLSCSPISGHRSVSWYQQTPGQGLQFLFEYFSETQRNKGNFPGRFSGRQFSNSRSEMNVSTLELGDSALYLCASSLATLNTGELFFGEGSRLTVL.

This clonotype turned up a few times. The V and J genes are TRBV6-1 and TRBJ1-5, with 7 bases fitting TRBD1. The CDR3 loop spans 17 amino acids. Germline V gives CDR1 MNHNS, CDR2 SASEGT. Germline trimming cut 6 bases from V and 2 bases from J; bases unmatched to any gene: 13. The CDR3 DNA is TGTGCCAGCAGGCGCCTCGAGAGGGGGCGCGGCAATCAGCCCCAGCATTTT. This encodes CASRRLERGRGNQPQHF.

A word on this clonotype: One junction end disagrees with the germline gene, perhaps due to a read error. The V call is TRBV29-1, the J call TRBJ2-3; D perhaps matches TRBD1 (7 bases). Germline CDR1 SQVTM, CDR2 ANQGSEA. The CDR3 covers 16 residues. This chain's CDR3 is CSGAGTVTGSTDRQYF. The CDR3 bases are TGCAGCGGCGCGGGGACAGTTACTGGTAGCACAGATAGGCAGTATTTT.

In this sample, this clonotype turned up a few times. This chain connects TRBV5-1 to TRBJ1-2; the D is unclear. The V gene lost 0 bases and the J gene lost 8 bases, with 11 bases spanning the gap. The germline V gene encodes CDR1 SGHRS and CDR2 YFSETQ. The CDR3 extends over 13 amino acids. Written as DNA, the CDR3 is TGCGCCAGCAGCTTGGATTGGGGTGGCGGCTACACCTTC. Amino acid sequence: CASSLDWGGGYTF.

CDR3 nucleotide sequence: TGTGCCAGTAGTAATGGCGGGGGGGCGGATGAGCAGTTCTTC. Translated, it gives CASSNGGGADEQFF. This chain links TRBV19 with TRBJ2-1, with TRBD2 identical over 9 bases. The ends lost 4 bases at V and 8 bases at J; junction bases unmatched: 6. There are 14 residues in the CDR3. The germline V gene encodes CDR1 LNHDA and CDR2 SQIVND (reference sequence).

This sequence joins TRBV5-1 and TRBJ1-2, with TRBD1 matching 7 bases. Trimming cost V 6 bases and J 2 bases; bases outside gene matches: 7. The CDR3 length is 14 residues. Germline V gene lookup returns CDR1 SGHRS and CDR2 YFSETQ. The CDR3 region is CASKMRGGNYGYTF. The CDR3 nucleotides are TGCGCCAGCAAGATGAGAGGGGGCAACTATGGCTACACCTTC.

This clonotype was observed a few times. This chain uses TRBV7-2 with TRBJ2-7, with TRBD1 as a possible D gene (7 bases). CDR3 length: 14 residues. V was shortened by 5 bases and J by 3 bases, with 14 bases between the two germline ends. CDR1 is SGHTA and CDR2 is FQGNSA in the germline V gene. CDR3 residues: CASSVGGQLYEQYF. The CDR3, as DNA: TGTGCCAGCAGCGTCGGGGGACAGCTCTACGAGCAGTACTTC.

CDR3 coding DNA: TGTGCCAGCAGCCGCCAGACTAGGAGAGGGGGAGAGACCCAGTACTTC. It is translated as CASSRQTRRGGETQYF. V is TRBV3-1 and J is TRBJ2-5, with D perhaps TRBD1 or TRBD2 (6 bases each). CDR1 and CDR2 (germline): LGHDT, YNNKEL (reference sequence). The CDR3 loop spans 16 amino acids. The germline V and J ends were trimmed by 4 bases and 4 bases, with 19 bases remaining between them.

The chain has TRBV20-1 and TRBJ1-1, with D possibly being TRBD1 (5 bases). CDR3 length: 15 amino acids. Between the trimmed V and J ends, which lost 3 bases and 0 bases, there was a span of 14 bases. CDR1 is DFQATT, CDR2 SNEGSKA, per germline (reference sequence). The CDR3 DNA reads TGCAGTGCTAGGACCGGGACGAGAATGAACACTGAAGCTTTCTTT. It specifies CSARTGTRMNTEAFF.

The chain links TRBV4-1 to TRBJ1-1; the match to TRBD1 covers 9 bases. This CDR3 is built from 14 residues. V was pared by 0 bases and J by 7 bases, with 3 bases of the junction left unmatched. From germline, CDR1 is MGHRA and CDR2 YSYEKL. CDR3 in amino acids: CASSQDMGQGEAFF. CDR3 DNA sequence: TGCGCCAGCAGCCAAGATATGGGACAGGGTGAAGCTTTCTTT.

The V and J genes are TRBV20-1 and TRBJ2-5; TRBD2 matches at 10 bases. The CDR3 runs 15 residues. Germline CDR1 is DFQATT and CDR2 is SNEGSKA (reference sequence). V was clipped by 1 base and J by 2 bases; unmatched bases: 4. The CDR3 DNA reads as TGCAGTGCTAGAGGGGCACTAGCGGGACAAGAGACCCAGTACTTC. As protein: CSARGALAGQETQYF.

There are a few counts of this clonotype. The CDR3 protein is CASMSTGQGYQPQHF. DNA for the CDR3: TGTGCCAGCATGTCAACCGGACAGGGTTATCAGCCCCAGCATTTT. The rearrangement joins TRBV6-2 or TRBV6-3 to TRBJ1-5, with 8 nucleotides matching TRBD1. Germline CDR1 and CDR2: MNHEY and SVGEGT. The junction had 10 bases not matched to a gene; V was cut back by 7 bases and J by 5 bases. The CDR3 totals 15 residues.

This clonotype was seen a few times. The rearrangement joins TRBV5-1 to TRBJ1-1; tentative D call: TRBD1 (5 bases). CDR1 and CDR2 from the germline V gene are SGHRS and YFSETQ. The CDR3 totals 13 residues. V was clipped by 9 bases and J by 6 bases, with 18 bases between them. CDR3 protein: CATSTVVGSEAFF. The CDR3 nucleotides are TGCGCCACCTCGACAGTCGTGGGCTCTGAAGCTTTCTTT.

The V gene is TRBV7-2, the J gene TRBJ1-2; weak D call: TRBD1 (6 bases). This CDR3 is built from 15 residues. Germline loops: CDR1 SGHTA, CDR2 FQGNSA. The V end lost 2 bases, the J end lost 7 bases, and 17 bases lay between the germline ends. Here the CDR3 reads CASSLLGGSGGGYTF. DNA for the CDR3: TGTGCCAGCAGCTTATTGGGGGGCAGTGGTGGTGGCTACACCTTC.

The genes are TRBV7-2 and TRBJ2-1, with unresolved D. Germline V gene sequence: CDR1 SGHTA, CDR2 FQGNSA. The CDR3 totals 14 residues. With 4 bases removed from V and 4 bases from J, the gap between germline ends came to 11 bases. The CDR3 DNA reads TGTGCCAGCAGCTACCTTTCAGAATACAATGAGCAGTTCTTC. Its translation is CASSYLSEYNEQFF.

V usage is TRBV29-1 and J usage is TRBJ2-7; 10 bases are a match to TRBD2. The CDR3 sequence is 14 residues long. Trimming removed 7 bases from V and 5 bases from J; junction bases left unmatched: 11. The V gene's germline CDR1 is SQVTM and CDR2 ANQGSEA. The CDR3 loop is CSAVAGGIGNEQYF. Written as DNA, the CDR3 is TGCAGCGCCGTAGCGGGGGGAATCGGGAACGAGCAGTACTTC.

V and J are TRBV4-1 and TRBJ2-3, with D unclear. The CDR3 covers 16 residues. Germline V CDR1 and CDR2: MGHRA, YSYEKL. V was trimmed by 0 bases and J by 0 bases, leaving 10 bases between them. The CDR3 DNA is TGCGCCAGCAGCCAAGATTATGGCGGTAGCACAGATACGCAGTATTTT. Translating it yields CASSQDYGGSTDTQYF.

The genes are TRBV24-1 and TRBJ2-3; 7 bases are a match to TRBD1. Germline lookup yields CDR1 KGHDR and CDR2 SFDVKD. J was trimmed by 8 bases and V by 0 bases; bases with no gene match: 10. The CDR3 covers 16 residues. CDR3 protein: CATSDLPDPRQGTQYF. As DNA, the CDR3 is TGTGCCACCAGTGATTTGCCCGATCCCCGACAGGGTACGCAGTATTTT.

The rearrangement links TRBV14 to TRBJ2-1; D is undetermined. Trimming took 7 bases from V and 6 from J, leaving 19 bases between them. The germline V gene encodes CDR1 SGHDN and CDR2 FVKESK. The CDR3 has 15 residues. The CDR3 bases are TGTGCCAGCACCCTGCTCCCGACACATGGCAATGAGCAGTTCTTC. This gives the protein CASTLLPTHGNEQFF.

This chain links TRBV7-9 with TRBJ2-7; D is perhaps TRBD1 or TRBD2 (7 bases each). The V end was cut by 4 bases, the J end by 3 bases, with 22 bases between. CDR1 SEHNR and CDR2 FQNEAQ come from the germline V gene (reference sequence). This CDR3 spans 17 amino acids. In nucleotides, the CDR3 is TGTGCCAGCAGCTCTCAGAGAGGGAGGGACAGCAACTACGAGCAGTACTTC. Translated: CASSSQRGRDSNYEQYF.

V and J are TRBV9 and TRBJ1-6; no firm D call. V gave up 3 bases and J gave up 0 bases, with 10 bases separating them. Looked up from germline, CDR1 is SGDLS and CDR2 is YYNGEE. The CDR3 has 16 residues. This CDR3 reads CASSARVNSYNSPLHF. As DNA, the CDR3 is TGTGCCAGCAGCGCTCGGGTGAACTCCTATAATTCACCCCTCCACTTT.

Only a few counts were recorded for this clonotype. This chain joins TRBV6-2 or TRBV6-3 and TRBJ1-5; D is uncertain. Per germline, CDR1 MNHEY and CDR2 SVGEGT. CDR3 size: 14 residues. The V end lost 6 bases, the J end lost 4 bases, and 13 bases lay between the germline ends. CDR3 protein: CASSSHLGNQPQHF. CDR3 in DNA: TGTGCCAGCAGCTCCCACTTAGGTAATCAGCCCCAGCATTTT.

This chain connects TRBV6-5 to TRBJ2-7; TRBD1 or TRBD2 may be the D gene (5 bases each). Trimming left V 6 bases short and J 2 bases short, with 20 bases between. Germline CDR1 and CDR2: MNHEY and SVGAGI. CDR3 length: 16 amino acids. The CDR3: CASSPLTGTVTYEQYF. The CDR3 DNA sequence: TGTGCCAGCAGCCCTCTAACCGGGACGGTTACCTACGAGCAGTACTTC.

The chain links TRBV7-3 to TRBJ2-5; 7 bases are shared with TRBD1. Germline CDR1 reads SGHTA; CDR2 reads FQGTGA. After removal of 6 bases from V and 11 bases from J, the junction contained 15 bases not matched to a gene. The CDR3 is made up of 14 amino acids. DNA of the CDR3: TGTGCCAGCAGTTTTAGCAACAGGGGCTATGAGCAGTACTTC. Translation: CASSFSNRGYEQYF.

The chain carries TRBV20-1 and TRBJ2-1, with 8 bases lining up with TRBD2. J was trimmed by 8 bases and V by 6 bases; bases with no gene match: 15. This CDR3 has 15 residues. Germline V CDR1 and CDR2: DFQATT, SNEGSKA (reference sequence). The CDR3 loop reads CSAGGPGGVIDEQFF. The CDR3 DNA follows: TGCAGTGCCGGGGGCCCGGGGGGGGTTATAGATGAGCAGTTCTTC.

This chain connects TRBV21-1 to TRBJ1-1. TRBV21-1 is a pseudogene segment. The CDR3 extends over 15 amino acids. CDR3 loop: CASSKGQGLNTEAFF. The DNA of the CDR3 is TGTGCCAGCAGCAAAGGGCAGGGCCTGAACACTGAAGCTTTCTTT.

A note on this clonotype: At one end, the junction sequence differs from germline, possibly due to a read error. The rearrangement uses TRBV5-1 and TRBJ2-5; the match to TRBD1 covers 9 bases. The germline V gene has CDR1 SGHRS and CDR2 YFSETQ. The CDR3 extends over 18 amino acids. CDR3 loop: CTSQRYGRQGVQEETQYF. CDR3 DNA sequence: TGCACCAGCCAACGTTACGGTCGACAGGGGGTGCAGGAGGAGACCCAGTACTTC.

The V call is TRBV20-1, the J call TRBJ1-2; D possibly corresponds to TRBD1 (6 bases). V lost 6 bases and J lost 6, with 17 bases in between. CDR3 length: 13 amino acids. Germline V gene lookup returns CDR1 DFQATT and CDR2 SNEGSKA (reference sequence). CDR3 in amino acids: CSAFKGGSNGYTF. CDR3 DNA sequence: TGCAGTGCCTTTAAGGGGGGCTCAAATGGCTACACCTTC.